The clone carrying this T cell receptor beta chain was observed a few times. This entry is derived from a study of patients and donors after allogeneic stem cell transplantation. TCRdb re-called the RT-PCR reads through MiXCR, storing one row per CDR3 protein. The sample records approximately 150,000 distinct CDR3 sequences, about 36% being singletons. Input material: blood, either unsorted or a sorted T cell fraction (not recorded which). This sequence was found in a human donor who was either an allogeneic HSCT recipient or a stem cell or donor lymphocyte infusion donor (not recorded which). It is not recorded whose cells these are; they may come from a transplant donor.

This CDR3 reads CASSLGTARYTF. The CDR3 bases are TGTGCCAGCAGTTTAGGGACGGCCCGCTACACCTTC. The chain carries TRBV12-3 or TRBV12-4 and TRBJ1-2; no definite D call. The CDR3 consists of 12 residues. V shed 1 base and J shed 9 bases, with 9 bases lying between them.